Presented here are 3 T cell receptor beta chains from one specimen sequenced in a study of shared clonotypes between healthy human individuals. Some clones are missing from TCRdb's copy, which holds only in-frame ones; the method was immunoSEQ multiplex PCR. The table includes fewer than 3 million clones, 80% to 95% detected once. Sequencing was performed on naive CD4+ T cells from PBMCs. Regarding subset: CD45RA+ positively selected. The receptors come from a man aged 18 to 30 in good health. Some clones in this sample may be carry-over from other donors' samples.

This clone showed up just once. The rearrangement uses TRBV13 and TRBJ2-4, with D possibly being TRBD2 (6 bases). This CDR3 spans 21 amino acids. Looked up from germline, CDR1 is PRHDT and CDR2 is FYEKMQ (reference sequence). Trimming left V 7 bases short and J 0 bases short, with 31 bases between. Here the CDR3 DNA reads TGTGCCAGCACCACAACTCTTGGGTTTAGCGGTTCGAGCCGAGCCAAAAACATTCAGTACTTC. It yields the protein CASTTTLGFSGSSRAKNIQYF.

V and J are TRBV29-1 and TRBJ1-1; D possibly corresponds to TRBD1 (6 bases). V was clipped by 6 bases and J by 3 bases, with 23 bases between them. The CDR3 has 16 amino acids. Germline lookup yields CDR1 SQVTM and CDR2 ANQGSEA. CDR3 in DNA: TGCAGCGTCCGATTCCAGGGAGGGGGTCTTTACACTGAAGCTTTCTTT. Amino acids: CSVRFQGGGLYTEAFF. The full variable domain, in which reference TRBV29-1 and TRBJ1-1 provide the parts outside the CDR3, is SAVISQKPSRDICQRGTSLTIQCQVDSQVTMMFWYRQQPGQSLTLIATANQGSEATYESGFVIDKFPISRPNLTFSTLTVSNMSPEDSSIYLCSVRFQGGGLYTEAFFGQGTRLTVV.

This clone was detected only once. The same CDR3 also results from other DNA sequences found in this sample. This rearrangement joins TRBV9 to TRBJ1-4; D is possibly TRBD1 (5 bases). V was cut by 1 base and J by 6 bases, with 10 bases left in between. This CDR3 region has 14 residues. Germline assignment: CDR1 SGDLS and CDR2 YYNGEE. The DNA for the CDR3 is TGTGCCAGCAGCGTAACCGGGACGTATGAAAAACTGTTTTTT. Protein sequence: CASSVTGTYEKLFF.